Following are 27 T cell receptor beta chains from one sample sequenced in a study of cytomegalovirus exposure and HLA in healthy donors. Profiled with immunoSEQ multiplex PCR; TCRdb holds only in-frame clones, not every one. The table shows about 130,000 clones, with roughly 90% occurring only once. Sample: PBMCs. These receptors originate from a woman between 18 and 30 years old in good health and CMV-seronegative.

As DNA, the CDR3 is TGCGCCAGCAGCCGGACAGACTACTACAATGAGCAGTTCTTC. Translated: CASSRTDYYNEQFF. The chain combines TRBV5-1 with TRBJ2-1; D might be TRBD1 (6 bases). The CDR3 extends over 14 amino acids. CDR1 SGHRS and CDR2 YFSETQ come from the germline V gene. V lost 4 bases and J 3 bases, leaving 11 bases between the germline ends.

The rearrangement joins TRBV5-1 to TRBJ2-3; 8 bases agree with TRBD2. This CDR3 has 15 amino acids. Germline CDR1 and CDR2: SGHRS and YFSETQ. Germline trimming cut 2 bases from V and 4 bases from J; bases unmatched to any gene: 6. This CDR3 is CASSLSGSRADTQYF. For the CDR3, the DNA is TGCGCCAGCAGCTTAAGCGGGAGTAGGGCAGATACGCAGTATTTT.

The V call is TRBV28, the J call TRBJ2-7; TRBD1 might be the D (7 bases). CDR1 and CDR2 (germline): MDHEN, SYDVKM. Trimming left V 5 bases short and J 6 bases short, with 17 bases between. The CDR3 covers 14 residues. CDR3 sequence: CASSLDREVSEQYF. CDR3 nucleotide sequence: TGTGCCAGCAGTCTCGACAGGGAGGTGAGCGAGCAGTACTTC.

The rearrangement links TRBV28 to TRBJ1-5; a weak D match, TRBD1 (6 bases). This CDR3 is built from 16 residues. CDR1 is MDHEN, CDR2 SYDVKM, per germline. V was cut by 6 bases and J by 10 bases, with 25 bases left in between. CDR3 sequence reads: CASSHGIQGPFQPQHF. The CDR3 region has the DNA TGTGCCAGCAGCCATGGAATTCAGGGGCCCTTTCAACCCCAGCATTTT.

CDR3 nucleotide sequence: TGTGCCAGCAGCGTAGCGGGAACCTCCTACGAGCAGTACTTC. Translated: CASSVAGTSYEQYF. The gene calls are TRBV13 and TRBJ2-7; 8 positions agree with TRBD2. Germline V gene sequence: CDR1 PRHDT, CDR2 FYEKMQ (reference sequence). V shed 5 bases and J 0 bases; nucleotides not matched to a gene: 3. The CDR3 is 14 residues long.

This chain links TRBV5-1 with TRBJ1-4; D is uncertain. Germline CDR1 SGHRS, CDR2 YFSETQ. This CDR3 has 18 residues. Trimming cost V 7 bases and J 0 bases, with 22 bases left between them. The CDR3 reads CASGPYNHHFATNEKLFF. The CDR3 DNA is TGCGCCAGCGGTCCTTACAATCACCATTTTGCAACTAATGAAAAACTGTTTTTT.

Here the CDR3 DNA reads TGTGCCAGCAGCCAAGGCCCAGGGGGCGAGCAGTACTTC. Its protein is CASSQGPGGEQYF. The rearrangement uses TRBV6-5 and TRBJ2-7; 7 nucleotides agree with TRBD1. Germline CDR1 reads MNHEY; CDR2 reads SVGAGI. CDR3 length: 13 amino acids. V shed 6 bases and J 6 bases; nucleotides not matched to a gene: 8.

This chain connects TRBV28 to TRBJ1-4, with D hard to call. Between the trimmed V and J ends, which lost 8 bases and 5 bases, there was a span of 18 bases. The CDR3 spans 15 residues. Germline V gene sequence: CDR1 MDHEN, CDR2 SYDVKM. CDR3 DNA sequence: TGTGCCAGCTCCCCTTTGTCGGGTTGGAATGAAAAACTGTTTTTT. Its translation: CASSPLSGWNEKLFF.

This chain connects TRBV25-1 to TRBJ1-2; perhaps TRBD1 as D (5 bases). The CDR3 consists of 13 residues. CDR1 MGHDK and CDR2 SYGVNS come from the germline V gene. With 6 bases removed from V and 3 bases from J, the gap between germline ends came to 11 bases. The CDR3, as DNA: TGTGCCAGCAGGGACACTTTGGACTATGGCTACACCTTC. Protein: CASRDTLDYGYTF.

V is TRBV28 and J is TRBJ1-2, with TRBD1 as a possible D gene (5 bases). The CDR3 consists of 16 residues. Germline loops: CDR1 MDHEN, CDR2 SYDVKM. V gave up 6 bases and J gave up 0 bases, with 17 bases separating them. CDR3 in DNA: TGTGCCAGCAGCACTACGTGGGGCCAATCTAACTATGGCTACACCTTC. Its translation: CASSTTWGQSNYGYTF.

This chain joins TRBV2 and TRBJ1-5; D is uncertain. The CDR3 runs to 12 residues. Germline V gene lookup returns CDR1 SNHLY and CDR2 FYNNEI. V lost 5 bases to trimming and J lost 6 bases, with 8 bases between them. CDR3 sequence reads: CASSTVGQPQHF. CDR3 in DNA: TGTGCCAGCAGTACAGTCGGTCAGCCCCAGCATTTT.

The CDR3 bases are TGTGCCAGTAGTATAGGAAACAGGGACGACCGGGAGCTGTTTTTT. Translating gives CASSIGNRDDRELFF. The gene calls are TRBV19 and TRBJ2-2; possibly TRBD1 for D (6 bases). This CDR3 comprises 15 residues. V gave up 1 base and J gave up 9 bases, with 15 bases separating them. CDR1 and CDR2 (germline): LNHDA, SQIVND (reference sequence).

The rearrangement joins TRBV7-3 to TRBJ2-1, with D perhaps matching TRBD2 (5 bases). Looked up from germline, CDR1 is SGHTA and CDR2 is FQGTGA. The length of the CDR3 is 14 residues. V lost 2 bases to trimming and J lost 5 bases, with 10 bases between them. The CDR3 DNA reads as TGTGCCAGCAGCTTATCGGCCGGGAACAATGAGCAGTTCTTC. Its protein product is CASSLSAGNNEQFF.

The rearrangement joins TRBV29-1 to TRBJ2-3; 11 bases are shared with TRBD2. The V segment lost 7 bases and the J segment 6 bases; nucleotides outside the gene matches: 6. CDR1 SQVTM and CDR2 ANQGSEA come from the germline V gene. This CDR3 has 13 residues. Here the CDR3 reads CSADSGRGDTQYF. The CDR3 DNA is TGCAGCGCAGATAGCGGGAGGGGGGATACGCAGTATTTT.

The chain links TRBV27 to TRBJ1-1; D remains unclear. The length of the CDR3 is 15 residues. Germline CDR1 reads MNHEY; CDR2 reads SMNVEV (reference sequence). Trimming shortened V by 5 bases and J by 0 bases, and 13 bases separated the two germline ends. The CDR3 bases are TGTGCCAGCAGTCTAGGAGCCGGAGTGAACACTGAAGCTTTCTTT. Protein: CASSLGAGVNTEAFF.

The chain employs TRBV5-1 and TRBJ2-2; D is undetermined. Germline CDR1 SGHRS, CDR2 YFSETQ. CDR3 length: 14 amino acids. The V and J ends lost 0 bases and 2 bases respectively, with 5 bases between them. The CDR3 protein is CASSLGTNTGELFF. CDR3 DNA: TGCGCCAGCAGCTTGGGCACTAACACCGGGGAGCTGTTTTTT.

V is TRBV5-4 and J is TRBJ2-7, with TRBD2 matching over 7 bases. The CDR3 spans 14 residues. Trimming at V came to 4 bases and at J to 0 bases, leaving 4 bases not matched to a gene. The germline V gene has CDR1 SGHNT and CDR2 YYREEE (reference sequence). Here the CDR3 reads CASSGGSHSYEQYF. The DNA for the CDR3 is TGTGCCAGCAGCGGCGGGAGTCACTCCTACGAGCAGTACTTC. Full variable domain (rest looked up from reference TRBV5-4 and TRBJ2-7): ETGVTQSPTHLIKTRGQQVTLRCSSQSGHNTVSWYQQALGQGPQFIFQYYREEENGRGNFPPRFSGLQFPNYSSELNVNALELDDSALYLCASSGGSHSYEQYFGPGTRLTVT.

This clone was observed a handful of times. J is TRBJ2-5 and V is TRBV7-9; TRBD1 matches at 10 bases. Germline CDR1 and CDR2: SEHNR and FQNEAQ (reference sequence). The trim removed 4 bases at V and 5 bases at J, leaving 7 bases unmatched. This CDR3 has 15 amino acids. CDR3 residues: CASSSRDRGRETQYF. Written as DNA, the CDR3 is TGTGCCAGCAGCTCCCGGGACAGGGGAAGGGAGACCCAGTACTTC.

V usage is TRBV7-8 and J usage is TRBJ1-2; TRBD1 aligns across 7 bases. Germline values: CDR1 SGHVS, CDR2 FQNEAQ. The CDR3 runs 15 residues. V was pared by 1 base and J by 11 bases, with 13 bases of the junction left unmatched. In DNA form, the CDR3 reads TGTGCCAGCAGCTTAGAGTATACGTTGGCAGGGGGGTACACCTTC. Residues: CASSLEYTLAGGYTF.

J is TRBJ2-5 and V is TRBV6-1; no clear D gene. Per the germline V gene, CDR1 is MNHNS and CDR2 is SASEGT. V shed 0 bases and J shed 5 bases, with 10 bases lying between them. CDR3 length: 14 amino acids. This chain's CDR3 is CASSEAHLEETQYF. The CDR3 DNA sequence: TGTGCCAGCAGTGAAGCGCATCTGGAGGAGACCCAGTACTTC.

J is TRBJ2-2 and V is TRBV6-1; possible D gene TRBD2, 5 bases. This CDR3 has 16 residues. Trimming removed 2 bases at V and 4 bases at J, with 14 bases between. Germline V gene data show CDR1 as MNHNS and CDR2 as SASEGT. The CDR3 spells CASSENRGWGTGELFF. CDR3 coding DNA: TGTGCCAGCAGTGAAAACCGGGGATGGGGCACCGGGGAGCTGTTTTTT.

The gene calls are TRBV30 and TRBJ1-1; D is unclear. V shed 5 bases and J shed 3 bases, with 7 bases lying between them. CDR1 and CDR2 (germline): GTSNPN, SVGIG (reference sequence). This CDR3 is built from 11 residues. CDR3 DNA: TGTGCCTGGGCGTCGGACACTGAAGCTTTCTTT. It is translated as CAWASDTEAFF.

CDR3 in DNA: TGTGCCAGCAGCTTACAGGGGCGGCAAGATACGCAGTATTTT. This sequence encodes CASSLQGRQDTQYF. The V gene is TRBV5-4, the J gene TRBJ2-3, with 7 positions matching TRBD1. Germline V gene data show CDR1 as SGHNT and CDR2 as YYREEE (reference sequence). CDR3 length equals 14 residues. With 2 bases clipped from V and 5 bases from J, the junction kept 5 bases outside the gene matches.

A single count supports this clone. The chain links TRBV5-6 to TRBJ1-5; no definite D call. The V gene's germline CDR1 is SGHDT and CDR2 YYEEEE. The V end lost 0 bases, the J end lost 4 bases, and 8 bases lay between the germline ends. The CDR3 has 14 amino acids. In DNA form, the CDR3 reads TGTGCCAGCAGCTTGGCGGCAGGTAATCAGCCCCAGCATTTT. Translating gives CASSLAAGNQPQHF.

The chain recombines TRBV28 with TRBJ1-4, with D unresolved. CDR3 length equals 13 residues. Looked up from germline, CDR1 is MDHEN and CDR2 is SYDVKM. V was clipped by 6 bases and J by 8 bases, with 13 bases between them. Here the CDR3 reads CASSPVSSEKLFF. CDR3 DNA: TGTGCCAGCAGCCCGGTATCGTCCGAAAAACTGTTTTTT.

This chain connects TRBV5-1 to TRBJ2-7, with TRBD2 identical over 9 bases. CDR1 is SGHRS and CDR2 is YFSETQ in the germline V gene. The trim removed 4 bases at V and 0 bases at J, leaving 5 bases unmatched. This CDR3 contains 15 residues. CDR3 protein: CASSLNSGSSYEQYF. CDR3 DNA sequence: TGCGCCAGCAGCCTAAATAGCGGGAGCTCCTACGAGCAGTACTTC.

This sequence joins TRBV28 and TRBJ1-1; D may be TRBD1 (5 bases). CDR1 MDHEN and CDR2 SYDVKM come from the germline V gene. This CDR3 has 13 amino acids. Deletions cut 11 bases from V and 6 bases from J, with 19 bases between. As DNA, the CDR3 is TGTGCCCTAACTCGGAGGGGCGAGGCTGAAGCTTTCTTT. Protein: CALTRRGEAEAFF.